One and the same sample provided the 28 T cell receptor beta chains below, sequenced in a study of blood T cell repertoires in COVID-19. Sequencing was performed with immunoSEQ multiplex PCR; in TCRdb, only in-frame clones are kept and a portion is missing. The sample records under 200,000 clones, approximately 85% being singletons. Specimen: peripheral blood. Every receptor here comes from a woman older than 75 with acute or convalescent COVID-19.

The J gene is TRBJ1-4, the V gene TRBV19; 10 bases are a match to TRBD1. The CDR3 spans 16 residues. Germline V gives CDR1 LNHDA, CDR2 SQIVND (reference sequence). V was pared by 1 base and J by 7 bases, with 6 bases of the junction left unmatched. CDR3 bases: TGTGCCAGTAGTATAGGAGGGACAGGGGCAAGTGAAAAACTGTTTTTT. Translating it yields CASSIGGTGASEKLFF.

In the case of this clone: Other DNA sequences within the sample encode an identical CDR3. The rearrangement joins TRBV30 to TRBJ1-5; 7 bases are a match to TRBD1. Trimming at V came to 2 bases and at J to 4 bases, leaving 2 bases not matched to a gene. Germline lookup yields CDR1 GTSNPN and CDR2 SVGIG (reference sequence). CDR3 length: 13 residues. CDR3 nucleotide sequence: TGTGCCTGGAGTCTACAGGGGAATCAGCCCCAGCATTTT. It yields the protein CAWSLQGNQPQHF.

The rearrangement joins TRBV7-9 to TRBJ1-2; D uncertain. V lost 4 bases, J lost 0 bases, and 15 bases lay in between. This CDR3 comprises 16 residues. CDR1 and CDR2 from the germline V gene are SEHNR and FQNEAQ (reference sequence). The CDR3 reads CASSYGSVSANYGYTF. The DNA of the CDR3 is TGTGCCAGCAGCTATGGCTCAGTTTCAGCTAACTATGGCTACACCTTC.

The chain is built from TRBV25-1 and TRBJ2-3, with TRBD2 matching over 11 bases. The germline gives CDR1 MGHDK, CDR2 SYGVNS. V shed 8 bases, J shed 7 bases, and the junction held 8 bases outside the gene matches. This CDR3 region has 14 residues. The CDR3, as DNA: TGTGCCAGCGCAACTAGCGGGAGCGTTCATACGCAGTATTTT. Translation gives CASATSGSVHTQYF. Together with reference TRBV25-1 and TRBJ2-3, the CDR3 gives the full variable domain: EADIYQTPRYLVIGTGKKITLECSQTMGHDKMYWYQQDPGMELHLIHYSYGVNSTEKGDLSSESTVSRIRTEHFPLTLESARPSHTSQYLCASATSGSVHTQYFGPGTRLTVL.

In DNA, the CDR3 is TGTGCCAGCAGCCCCCCTTCCAGGGATTCACCCCTCCACTTT. Translating gives CASSPPSRDSPLHF. The genes are TRBV5-4 and TRBJ1-6; TRBD1 might be the D (5 bases). The germline V and J ends were trimmed by 4 bases and 8 bases, with 13 bases remaining between them. Germline CDR1 SGHNT, CDR2 YYREEE (reference sequence). The length of the CDR3 is 14 residues. Full variable domain (outside the CDR3, taken from reference TRBV5-4 and TRBJ1-6): ETGVTQSPTHLIKTRGQQVTLRCSSQSGHNTVSWYQQALGQGPQFIFQYYREEENGRGNFPPRFSGLQFPNYSSELNVNALELDDSALYLCASSPPSRDSPLHFGNGTRLTVT.

The chain carries TRBV5-8 and TRBJ2-7; 9 bases agree with TRBD1. The CDR3 contains 13 residues. V was clipped by 0 bases and J by 6 bases; unmatched bases: 1. The germline gives CDR1 SGHTS, CDR2 YDEGEE. CDR3: CASSLAGQGEQYF. CDR3 bases: TGTGCCAGCAGCTTGGCGGGACAGGGCGAGCAGTACTTC.

The rearrangement uses TRBV7-3 and TRBJ1-1; 9 nucleotides match TRBD1. The CDR3 runs to 14 residues. The J segment lost 2 bases and the V segment lost 5 bases, leaving 3 bases of the junction unmatched. CDR1 is SGHTA, CDR2 FQGTGA, per germline. CDR3 DNA: TGTGCCAGCAGCCCGGGACAGGGAAACACTGAAGCTTTCTTT. Protein: CASSPGQGNTEAFF. Full variable domain (outside the CDR3, taken from reference TRBV7-3 and TRBJ1-1): GAGVSQTPSNKVTEKGKYVELRCDPISGHTALYWYRQSLGQGPEFLIYFQGTGAADDSGLPNDRFFAVRPEGSVSTLKIQRTERGDSAVYLCASSPGQGNTEAFFGQGTRLTVV.

This chain links TRBV7-2 with TRBJ2-1, with 7 bases fitting TRBD2. Losses at the gene ends were 3 bases for V and 7 bases for J; bases not matched to a gene: 9. The CDR3 is 15 amino acids. Per germline, CDR1 SGHTA and CDR2 FQGNSA. CDR3 sequence reads: CASSFRAGVRNEQFF. The CDR3 bases are TGTGCCAGCAGCTTTCGGGCGGGGGTGAGAAATGAGCAGTTCTTC. Supplemented by reference TRBV7-2 and TRBJ2-1, the full variable domain reads GAGVSQSPSNKVTEKGKDVELRCDPISGHTALYWYRQSLGQGLEFLIYFQGNSAPDKSGLPSDRFSAERTGGSVSTLTIQRTQQEDSAVYLCASSFRAGVRNEQFFGPGTRLTVL.

Only a few counts were recorded for this clone. The chain joins TRBV5-1 to TRBJ2-7; TRBD2 might be the D (5 bases). Germline V gene lookup returns CDR1 SGHRS and CDR2 YFSETQ. This CDR3 has 14 amino acids. With 4 bases removed from V and 5 bases from J, the gap between germline ends came to 16 bases. CDR3 amino acids: CASSLPGSGNEQYF. In DNA, the CDR3 is TGCGCCAGCAGCCTGCCCGGGTCGGGGAACGAGCAGTACTTC.

The chain has TRBV7-3 and TRBJ2-3; D is undetermined. V lost 1 base and J 4 bases, leaving 6 bases between the germline ends. The CDR3 runs to 13 residues. The germline CDR1 and CDR2 sequences are SGHTA and FQGTGA. The chain's CDR3 is CASSLKPADTQYF. The CDR3 nucleotides read TGTGCCAGCAGCTTAAAGCCCGCAGATACGCAGTATTTT.

The rearrangement links TRBV28 to TRBJ2-7; D possibly corresponds to TRBD2 (6 bases). V lost 10 bases and J lost 6, with 16 bases in between. In germline, CDR1 is MDHEN, CDR2 SYDVKM. This CDR3 spans 12 amino acids. CDR3 residues: CATRSGGGEQYF. CDR3 coding DNA: TGTGCCACCCGCTCCGGGGGAGGCGAGCAGTACTTC.

V gene TRBV5-5 combines with J gene TRBJ2-3; tentative D call: TRBD1 (5 bases). Germline V gene lookup returns CDR1 SGHKS and CDR2 YYEKEE (reference sequence). V lost 3 bases and J lost 4, with 15 bases in between. This CDR3 contains 15 residues. In nucleotides, the CDR3 is TGTGCCAGCAGCTCTCTGACAGTGGCCCCAGATACGCAGTATTTT. Its protein is CASSSLTVAPDTQYF.

The gene calls are TRBV5-1 and TRBJ2-5, with 10 bases fitting TRBD2. With 0 bases clipped from V and 5 bases from J, the junction kept 1 base outside the gene matches. The CDR3 is made up of 14 amino acids. Germline V lookup: CDR1 SGHRS, CDR2 YFSETQ. The CDR3: CASSLETSGETQYF. CDR3 coding DNA: TGCGCCAGCAGCTTGGAGACTAGCGGGGAGACCCAGTACTTC.

The chain links TRBV2 to TRBJ2-5; 9 nucleotides line up with TRBD2. CDR1 is SNHLY and CDR2 is FYNNEI in the germline V gene. The CDR3 sequence is 16 residues long. J lost 2 bases, V lost 5 bases, and 9 bases had no gene match. CDR3: CASSYRLAEGQETQYF. CDR3 nucleotides: TGTGCCAGCAGTTATAGACTAGCGGAGGGTCAAGAGACCCAGTACTTC.

The chain uses TRBV9 and TRBJ2-2; D perhaps matches TRBD2 (6 bases). Per germline, CDR1 SGDLS and CDR2 YYNGEE. The CDR3 covers 20 residues. Between the trimmed V and J ends, which lost 3 bases and 0 bases, there was a span of 24 bases. CDR3 DNA sequence: TGTGCCAGCAGCGCAATTACCACTAGACTAGAACGTACGAACACCGGGGAGCTGTTTTTT. This encodes CASSAITTRLERTNTGELFF.

This clone was counted a single time. The V gene is TRBV24-1, the J gene TRBJ1-5, with D hard to call. There are 14 residues in the CDR3. Germline CDR1 KGHDR, CDR2 SFDVKD. V dropped 2 bases and J dropped 4 bases, with 8 bases sitting between them. CDR3 DNA: TGTGCCACCAGTGATTCCCAGGTAAATCAGCCCCAGCATTTT. Protein sequence: CATSDSQVNQPQHF.

The chain uses TRBV11-2 and TRBJ2-1; 8 nucleotides align to TRBD2. The germline CDR1 and CDR2 sequences are SGHAT and FQNNGV. The ends lost 5 bases at V and 8 bases at J; junction bases unmatched: 11. There are 15 residues in the CDR3. The CDR3: CASSRLSGRIHEQFF. The CDR3 coding sequence is TGTGCCAGCAGCCGCCTGAGCGGGAGAATACATGAGCAGTTCTTC.

The J gene is TRBJ2-7, the V gene TRBV27; TRBD1 matches 9 bases. Germline V gene sequence: CDR1 MNHEY, CDR2 SMNVEV (reference sequence). J was trimmed by 6 bases and V by 4 bases; bases with no gene match: 7. The CDR3 has 14 amino acids. In DNA, the CDR3 is TGTGCCAGCAGTTCGCCGGGACAGGGTTTCGAGCAGTACTTC. Its protein product is CASSSPGQGFEQYF.

The chain joins TRBV5-4 to TRBJ2-3; D possibly corresponds to TRBD2 (6 bases). The germline CDR1 and CDR2 sequences are SGHNT and YYREEE (reference sequence). The CDR3 is 14 amino acids. V was pared by 3 bases and J by 2 bases, with 10 bases between. CDR3 region: CASSSAGPTDTQYF. The CDR3 nucleotides read TGTGCCAGCAGCTCGGCGGGGCCCACAGATACGCAGTATTTT.

In its sample, this clone was seen once. The V and J genes are TRBV7-8 and TRBJ2-2, with D possibly being TRBD2 (6 bases). The V gene's germline CDR1 is SGHVS and CDR2 FQNEAQ. V gave up 5 bases and J gave up 5 bases, with 15 bases separating them. CDR3 length: 15 amino acids. The CDR3 nucleotides read TGTGCCAGCAGCCCGCCGGGGGTAGGAACCGGGGAGCTGTTTTTT. The encoded protein is CASSPPGVGTGELFF.

The J gene is TRBJ1-1, the V gene TRBV6-2 or TRBV6-3; D unclear. Germline lookup yields CDR1 MNHEY and CDR2 SVGEGT. The CDR3 has 14 amino acids. Between the trimmed V and J ends, which lost 0 bases and 1 base, there was a span of 6 bases. The CDR3 is CASSYSGANTEAFF. The DNA for the CDR3 is TGTGCCAGCAGTTACTCCGGAGCGAACACTGAAGCTTTCTTT.

This chain connects TRBV7-9 to TRBJ1-6; 10 bases align to TRBD1. Germline CDR1 is SEHNR and CDR2 is FQNEAQ (reference sequence). Trimming cost V 4 bases and J 9 bases; bases outside gene matches: 6. This CDR3 has 15 residues. In DNA form, the CDR3 reads TGTGCCAGCAGCTCCACGGGACAGGGGCGTTCACCCCTCCACTTT. Translating gives CASSSTGQGRSPLHF.

This clone was seen once. V usage is TRBV10-3 and J usage is TRBJ2-6; TRBD1 is a possible D gene (5 bases). CDR1 is ENHRY and CDR2 is SYGVKD in the germline V gene. The CDR3 loop spans 16 amino acids. The V and J ends lost 3 bases and 0 bases respectively, with 9 bases between them. CDR3 nucleotide sequence: TGTGCCATCAGTGACGACAGTCCCTCTGGGGCCAACGTCCTGACTTTC. Translated, it gives CAISDDSPSGANVLTF.

V is TRBV7-9 and J is TRBJ2-2, with 14 positions matching TRBD2. This CDR3 is built from 17 residues. Germline CDR1 reads SEHNR; CDR2 reads FQNEAQ (reference sequence). V shed 5 bases, J shed 4 bases, and the junction held 6 bases outside the gene matches. DNA of the CDR3: TGTGCCAGCAGCCCGGGACTAGCGGGAGAGGTCACCGGGGAGCTGTTTTTT. Amino acids: CASSPGLAGEVTGELFF.

Here the CDR3 reads CASSVAGGLRETQYF. As DNA, the CDR3 is TGTGCCAGCAGCGTAGCGGGAGGACTCCGAGAGACCCAGTACTTC. J is TRBJ2-5 and V is TRBV9; 7 nucleotides match TRBD2. The CDR3 is 15 residues long. Trimming cost V 0 bases and J 4 bases; bases outside gene matches: 6. Germline values: CDR1 SGDLS, CDR2 YYNGEE.

The genes are TRBV10-3 and TRBJ1-5; maybe TRBD1 (5 bases). Trimming removed 0 bases from V and 7 bases from J, with 13 bases in between. The CDR3 runs 15 residues. Germline V gene sequence: CDR1 ENHRY, CDR2 SYGVKD. For the CDR3, the DNA is TGTGCCATCAGTGAGTCTCGGGGGGATGAACAGCCCCAGCATTTT. Its translation: CAISESRGDEQPQHF.

The V gene is TRBV9, the J gene TRBJ2-2, with a tentative D call TRBD2 (6 bases). V was shortened by 3 bases and J by 5 bases, with 8 bases between the two germline ends. The germline V gene has CDR1 SGDLS and CDR2 YYNGEE. CDR3 length: 13 amino acids. The CDR3 DNA follows: TGTGCCAGCAGCGAAAGCGGGACCGGGGAGCTGTTTTTT. Protein product: CASSESGTGELFF. The full variable domain, completed using reference TRBV9 and TRBJ2-2, is DSGVTQTPKHLITATGQRVTLRCSPRSGDLSVYWYQQSLDQGLQFLIQYYNGEERAKGNILERFSAQQFPDLHSELNLSSLELGDSALYFCASSESGTGELFFGEGSRLTVL.

J is TRBJ2-1 and V is TRBV5-1, with D tentatively TRBD2 (6 bases). The CDR3 has 15 residues. Trimming removed 0 bases at V and 1 base at J, with 8 bases between. Germline loops: CDR1 SGHRS, CDR2 YFSETQ. For the CDR3, the DNA is TGCGCCAGCAGCTTGGACGGGGGTTCCTACAATGAGCAGTTCTTC. Amino acid sequence: CASSLDGGSYNEQFF.